A single sample gave rise to the 16 T cell receptor beta chains below, sequenced in a study of shared clonotypes between healthy human individuals. This table comes from immunoSEQ multiplex PCR, and its TCRdb copy is limited to in-frame clones, with some not included. The sample carries about 1.1 million clones, around three quarters recorded once. Sample: memory CD4+ T cells from PBMCs. Documented subset: CD45RA-negative fraction. These receptors all stem from a man between 18 and 35 years old in good health. Some clones in this sample may be carry-over from other donors' samples.

CDR3 region: CASSRGGSANTGELFF. The CDR3 DNA is TGCGCCAGCAGTCGCGGCGGGAGCGCGAACACCGGGGAGCTGTTTTTT. This chain links TRBV4-1 with TRBJ2-2, with 7 bases fitting TRBD2. This CDR3 has 16 amino acids. Germline CDR1 MGHRA, CDR2 YSYEKL. The junction had 7 bases not matched to a gene; V was cut back by 6 bases and J by 0 bases.

The chain carries TRBV7-2 and TRBJ2-7, with D hard to call. The CDR3 runs to 15 residues. Trimming took 2 bases from V and 2 from J, leaving 13 bases between them. Germline V gene sequence: CDR1 SGHTA, CDR2 FQGNSA. This CDR3 reads CASSLYGSTAYEQYF. The CDR3 DNA sequence: TGTGCCAGCAGCTTATACGGCTCAACCGCCTACGAGCAGTACTTC.

V is TRBV28 and J is TRBJ2-7; a weak D match, TRBD2 (5 bases). Germline-derived CDR1 and CDR2 are MDHEN and SYDVKM. CDR3 length: 14 residues. V dropped 8 bases and J dropped 0 bases, with 14 bases sitting between them. CDR3 sequence reads: CASRTQGSSYEQYF. The CDR3 nucleotides read TGTGCCAGCCGTACCCAAGGGAGCTCCTACGAGCAGTACTTC.

This clone appeared once. The chain uses TRBV7-8 and TRBJ2-7, with unresolved D. This CDR3 has 14 amino acids. V shed 5 bases and J shed 2 bases, with 13 bases lying between them. CDR1 is SGHVS and CDR2 is FQNEAQ in the germline V gene. As DNA, the CDR3 is TGTGCCAGCAGCGCGGCATCGCGCGCCTACGAGCAGTACTTC. It codes for CASSAASRAYEQYF.

V usage is TRBV5-6 and J usage is TRBJ2-7; 7 bases are a match to TRBD1. There are 14 residues in the CDR3. Germline V gene lookup returns CDR1 SGHDT and CDR2 YYEEEE. V was pared by 3 bases and J by 0 bases, with 3 bases of the junction left unmatched. The CDR3: CASSSTGFSYEQYF. The DNA for the CDR3 is TGTGCCAGCAGCTCGACAGGGTTCTCCTACGAGCAGTACTTC.

CDR3 residues: CASSLMGLVAYEQYF. Written as DNA, the CDR3 is TGTGCCAGCAGTTTAATGGGACTAGTGGCCTACGAGCAGTACTTC. This rearrangement joins TRBV28 to TRBJ2-7; the match to TRBD2 covers 8 bases. The CDR3 sequence is 15 residues long. With V trimmed by 2 bases and J by 2 bases, 5 bases remained unmatched. Germline CDR1 and CDR2: MDHEN and SYDVKM.

This clone was seen a handful of times. Other DNA sequences in this sample translate to the same CDR3. The genes are TRBV28 and TRBJ1-2; a weak D match, TRBD1 (5 bases). V was pared by 3 bases and J by 4 bases, with 9 bases between. The CDR3 length is 13 residues. In germline, CDR1 is MDHEN, CDR2 SYDVKM. For the CDR3, the DNA is TGTGCCAGCAGTTTCGGGGCTGGCTATGGCTACACCTTC. Translated: CASSFGAGYGYTF.

V is TRBV28 and J is TRBJ1-2; D possibly corresponds to TRBD1 (6 bases). V was cut by 7 bases and J by 7 bases, with 28 bases left in between. The CDR3 covers 17 residues. Germline V CDR1 and CDR2: MDHEN, SYDVKM. The chain's CDR3 is CASTLGGALLKGRGYTF. As DNA, the CDR3 is TGTGCCAGCACCCTAGGGGGGGCCCTCCTGAAGGGACGTGGCTACACCTTC.

The J gene is TRBJ1-2, the V gene TRBV28, with D maybe TRBD1 (5 bases). The germline gives CDR1 MDHEN, CDR2 SYDVKM. The CDR3 contains 16 residues. Trimming took off 3 bases at V and 2 bases at J, with 16 bases between the two ends. For the CDR3, the DNA is TGTGCCAGCAGTTTGGGCGACACGGGACCCAACTATGGCTACACCTTC. Its translation is CASSLGDTGPNYGYTF.

This rearrangement joins TRBV15 to TRBJ2-7, with D possibly called TRBD1 or TRBD2 (5 bases each). Germline V gene lookup returns CDR1 LNHNV and CDR2 YYDKDF (reference sequence). V lost 3 bases to trimming and J lost 2 bases, with 14 bases between them. This CDR3 has 15 residues. The CDR3 nucleotides read TGTGCCACCAGCAGGTCGGGACGAGAAGCCTACGAGCAGTACTTC. Translation gives CATSRSGREAYEQYF.

V is TRBV14 and J is TRBJ2-2; D gene uncertain. Looked up from germline, CDR1 is SGHDN and CDR2 is FVKESK. The ends were cut back, 1 base at V and 5 bases at J, with 8 bases in the middle. This CDR3 spans 14 amino acids. The CDR3 DNA reads TGTGCCAGCAGCCAAGCAGTATGGACCGGGGAGCTGTTTTTT. Its protein product is CASSQAVWTGELFF.

The chain carries TRBV28 and TRBJ1-4, with D uncertain. There are 14 residues in the CDR3. Between the trimmed V and J ends, which lost 3 bases and 0 bases, there was a span of 5 bases. Germline-derived CDR1 and CDR2 are MDHEN and SYDVKM. DNA of the CDR3: TGTGCCAGCAGTTTTGTCGCAACTAATGAAAAACTGTTTTTT. As protein: CASSFVATNEKLFF.

The CDR3 nucleotides read TGCGCCAGCAGCTTCAACTGGGACGGGGCGAACACCGGGGAGCTGTTTTTT. Translation: CASSFNWDGANTGELFF. The chain is built from TRBV5-1 and TRBJ2-2, with D perhaps assigned TRBD1 or TRBD2 (5 bases each). The CDR3 consists of 17 residues. Germline lookup yields CDR1 SGHRS and CDR2 YFSETQ. The V gene lost 2 bases and the J gene lost 0 bases, with 14 bases spanning the gap.

The table lists this clone with a count of one. The chain uses TRBV18 and TRBJ2-7; 7 bases are a match to TRBD1. CDR3 length: 13 amino acids. The germline CDR1 and CDR2 sequences are KGHSH and LQKENI. J lost 7 bases, V lost 3 bases, and 6 bases had no gene match. The CDR3 nucleotides are TGTGCCAGCTCACCGGGACAGTTAAGTGAGCAGTACTTC. Translated, it gives CASSPGQLSEQYF.

CDR3 coding DNA: TGTGCCAGCAGTCACAACAATGAGCAGTTCTTC. Residues: CASSHNNEQFF. This chain connects TRBV7-2 to TRBJ2-1; no reliable D call. The V end was cut by 6 bases, the J end by 5 bases, with 5 bases between. Germline V CDR1 and CDR2: SGHTA, FQGNSA. The length of the CDR3 is 11 residues.

This chain joins TRBV7-9 and TRBJ2-1; 10 nucleotides line up with TRBD2. The CDR3 contains 14 residues. Germline V gene data show CDR1 as SEHNR and CDR2 as FQNEAQ (reference sequence). Trimming took 3 bases from V and 10 from J; bases not matched to a gene: 6. Here the CDR3 reads CASSFQAGGEEQFF. Here the CDR3 DNA reads TGTGCCAGCAGCTTTCAAGCGGGAGGGGAGGAGCAGTTCTTC.